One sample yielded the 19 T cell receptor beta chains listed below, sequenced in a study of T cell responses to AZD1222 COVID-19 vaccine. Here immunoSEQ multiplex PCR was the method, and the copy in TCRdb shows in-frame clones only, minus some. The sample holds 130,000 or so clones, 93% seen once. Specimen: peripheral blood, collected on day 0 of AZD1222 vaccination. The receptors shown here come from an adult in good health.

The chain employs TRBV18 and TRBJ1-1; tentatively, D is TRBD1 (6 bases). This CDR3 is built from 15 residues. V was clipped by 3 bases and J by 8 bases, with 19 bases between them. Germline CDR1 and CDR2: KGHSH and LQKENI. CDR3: CASSPMAAAGGEAFF. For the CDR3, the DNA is TGTGCCAGCTCACCGATGGCAGCCGCGGGGGGCGAAGCTTTCTTT.

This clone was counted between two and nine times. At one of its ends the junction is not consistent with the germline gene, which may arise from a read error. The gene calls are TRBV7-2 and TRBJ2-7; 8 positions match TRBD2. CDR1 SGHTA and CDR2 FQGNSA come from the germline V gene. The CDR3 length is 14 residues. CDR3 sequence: CASSLEREINEQYF. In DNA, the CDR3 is TGTGCCAGCAGTTTAGAGCGGGAGATTAACGAGCAGTACTTC.

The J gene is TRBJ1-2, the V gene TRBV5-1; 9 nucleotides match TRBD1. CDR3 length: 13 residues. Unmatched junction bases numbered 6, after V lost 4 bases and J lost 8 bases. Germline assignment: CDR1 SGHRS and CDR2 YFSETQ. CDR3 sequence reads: CASSETGGSGYTF. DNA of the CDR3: TGCGCCAGCAGCGAGACAGGGGGTTCAGGCTACACCTTC.

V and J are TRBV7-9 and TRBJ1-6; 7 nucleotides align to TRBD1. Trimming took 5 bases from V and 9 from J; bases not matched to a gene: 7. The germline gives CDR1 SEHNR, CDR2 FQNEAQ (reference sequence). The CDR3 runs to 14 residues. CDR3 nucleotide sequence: TGTGCCAGCAGCAGGTGGACAGGCGGTTCACCCCTCCACTTT. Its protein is CASSRWTGGSPLHF.

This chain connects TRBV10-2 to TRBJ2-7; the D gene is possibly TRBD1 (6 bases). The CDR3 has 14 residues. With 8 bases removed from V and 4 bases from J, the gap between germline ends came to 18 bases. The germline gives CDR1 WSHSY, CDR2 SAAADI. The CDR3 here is CASGQPGFSYEQYF. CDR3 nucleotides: TGCGCCAGCGGACAGCCGGGTTTCTCTTACGAGCAGTACTTC.

CDR3 nucleotides: TGCGCCAGCAGGGGGTCGAGTAACTATGGCTACACCTTC. This codes for CASRGSSNYGYTF. V and J are TRBV4-1 and TRBJ1-2; D not resolved. The V gene's germline CDR1 is MGHRA and CDR2 YSYEKL. The CDR3 totals 13 residues. V shed 6 bases and J shed 1 base, with 9 bases lying between them.

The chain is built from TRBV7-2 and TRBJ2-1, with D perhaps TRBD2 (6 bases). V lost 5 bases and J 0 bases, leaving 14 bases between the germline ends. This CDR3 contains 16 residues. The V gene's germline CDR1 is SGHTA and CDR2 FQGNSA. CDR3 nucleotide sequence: TGTGCCAGCAGCCCGCCCGGGACTCTCTCCTACAATGAGCAGTTCTTC. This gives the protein CASSPPGTLSYNEQFF. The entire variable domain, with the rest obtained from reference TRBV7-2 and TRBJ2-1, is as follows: GAGVSQSPSNKVTEKGKDVELRCDPISGHTALYWYRQSLGQGLEFLIYFQGNSAPDKSGLPSDRFSAERTGGSVSTLTIQRTQQEDSAVYLCASSPPGTLSYNEQFFGPGTRLTVL.

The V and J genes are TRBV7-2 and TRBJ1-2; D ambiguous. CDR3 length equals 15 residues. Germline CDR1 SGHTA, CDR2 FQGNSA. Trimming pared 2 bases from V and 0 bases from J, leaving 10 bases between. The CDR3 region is CASSLRATANYGYTF. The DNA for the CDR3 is TGTGCCAGCAGCTTAAGGGCAACTGCTAACTATGGCTACACCTTC.

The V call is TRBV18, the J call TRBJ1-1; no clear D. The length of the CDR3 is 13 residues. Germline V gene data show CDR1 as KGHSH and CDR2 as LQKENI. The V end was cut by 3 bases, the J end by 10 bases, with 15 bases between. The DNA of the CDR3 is TGTGCCAGCTCACCCATGGCTAGGGCAGTAGCTTTCTTT. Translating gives CASSPMARAVAFF.

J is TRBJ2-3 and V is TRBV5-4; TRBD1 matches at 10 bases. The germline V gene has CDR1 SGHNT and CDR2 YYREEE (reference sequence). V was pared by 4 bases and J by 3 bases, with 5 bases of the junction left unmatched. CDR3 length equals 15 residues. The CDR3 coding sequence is TGTGCCAGCAGCCCAGACAGGGGGCGAACAGATACGCAGTATTTT. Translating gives CASSPDRGRTDTQYF. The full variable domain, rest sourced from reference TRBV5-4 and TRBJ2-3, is ETGVTQSPTHLIKTRGQQVTLRCSSQSGHNTVSWYQQALGQGPQFIFQYYREEENGRGNFPPRFSGLQFPNYSSELNVNALELDDSALYLCASSPDRGRTDTQYFGPGTRLTVL.

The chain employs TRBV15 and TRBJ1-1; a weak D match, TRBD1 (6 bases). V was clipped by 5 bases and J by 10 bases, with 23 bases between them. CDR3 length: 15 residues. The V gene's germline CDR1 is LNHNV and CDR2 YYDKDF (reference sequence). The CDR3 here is CATSWAPSGVMVAFF. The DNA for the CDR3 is TGTGCCACCAGCTGGGCCCCTTCAGGGGTTATGGTAGCTTTCTTT.

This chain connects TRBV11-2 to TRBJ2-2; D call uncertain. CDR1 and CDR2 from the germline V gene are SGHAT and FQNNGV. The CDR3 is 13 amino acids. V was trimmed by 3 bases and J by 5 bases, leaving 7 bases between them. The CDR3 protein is CASSLSRTGELFF. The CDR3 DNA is TGTGCCAGCAGCTTGAGTAGGACCGGGGAGCTGTTTTTT.

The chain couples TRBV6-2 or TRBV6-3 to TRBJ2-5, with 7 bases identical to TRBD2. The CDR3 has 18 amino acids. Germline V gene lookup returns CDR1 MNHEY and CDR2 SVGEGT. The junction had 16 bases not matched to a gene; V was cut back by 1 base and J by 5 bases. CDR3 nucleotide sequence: TGTGCCAGCAGTTACTTTGGGGCTAGCGGAGGACTACGGGAGACCCAGTACTTC. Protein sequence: CASSYFGASGGLRETQYF.

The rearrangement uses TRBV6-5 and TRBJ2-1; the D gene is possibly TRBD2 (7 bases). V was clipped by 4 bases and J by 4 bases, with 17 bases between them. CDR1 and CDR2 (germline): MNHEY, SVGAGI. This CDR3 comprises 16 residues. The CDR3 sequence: CASSFNREGHYNEQFF. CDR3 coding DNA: TGTGCCAGCAGTTTTAACAGGGAGGGCCATTACAATGAGCAGTTCTTC.

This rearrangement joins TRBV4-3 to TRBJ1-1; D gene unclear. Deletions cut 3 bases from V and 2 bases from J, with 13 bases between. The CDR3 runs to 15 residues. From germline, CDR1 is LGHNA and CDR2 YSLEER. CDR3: CASSQEERANTEAFF. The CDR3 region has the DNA TGCGCCAGCAGCCAGGAGGAACGGGCTAACACTGAAGCTTTCTTT.

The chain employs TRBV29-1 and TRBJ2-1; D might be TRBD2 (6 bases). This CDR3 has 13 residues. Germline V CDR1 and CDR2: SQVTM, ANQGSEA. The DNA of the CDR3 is TGCAGGGGGGGTGGGTCCAGGTTAAATGAGCAGTTCTTC. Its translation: CRGGGSRLNEQFF.

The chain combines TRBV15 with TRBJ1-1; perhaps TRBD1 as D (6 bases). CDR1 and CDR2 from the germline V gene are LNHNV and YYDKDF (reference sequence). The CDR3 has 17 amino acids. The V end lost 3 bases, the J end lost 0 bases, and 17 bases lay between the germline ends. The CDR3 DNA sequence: TGTGCCACCAGCAGGGGCAGGGGAGGTGGGATGAACACTGAAGCTTTCTTT. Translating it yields CATSRGRGGGMNTEAFF.

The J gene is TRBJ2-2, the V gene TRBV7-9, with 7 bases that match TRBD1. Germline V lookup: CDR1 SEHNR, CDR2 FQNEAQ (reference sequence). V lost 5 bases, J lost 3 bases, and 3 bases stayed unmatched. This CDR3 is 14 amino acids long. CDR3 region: CASSRDRHTGELFF. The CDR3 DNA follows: TGTGCCAGCAGCCGGGACAGACACACCGGGGAGCTGTTTTTT.

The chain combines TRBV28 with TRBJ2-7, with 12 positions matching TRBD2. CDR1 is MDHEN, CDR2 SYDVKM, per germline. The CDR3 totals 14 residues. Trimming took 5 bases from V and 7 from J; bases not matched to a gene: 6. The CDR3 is CASSTASGREEQYF. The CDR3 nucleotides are TGTGCCAGCAGTACGGCTAGCGGGAGGGAGGAGCAGTACTTC.